Below, 8 T cell receptor beta chains from the same sample are listed, as sequenced in a study of blood T cell repertoires in COVID-19. Produced via immunoSEQ multiplex PCR; TCRdb's table is partial and in-frame only. This table has some 250,000 clones, roughly 89% appearing once. Specimen: PBMCs or T cells enriched from blood (not recorded which). These receptors all come from a man aged 40-49 years who had recovered from COVID-19.

The chain has TRBV9 and TRBJ2-2; 9 bases fit TRBD1. Per the germline V gene, CDR1 is SGDLS and CDR2 is YYNGEE. J was trimmed by 2 bases and V by 5 bases; bases with no gene match: 10. The CDR3 length is 17 residues. This CDR3 is CASRHNRDRVNTGELFF. The CDR3 nucleotides are TGTGCCAGCAGACATAACCGGGACAGGGTCAACACCGGGGAGCTGTTTTTT.

The genes are TRBV19 and TRBJ2-2, with 8 bases identical to TRBD1. V lost 3 bases to trimming and J lost 5 bases; unmatched junction nucleotides: 5. The CDR3 has 15 amino acids. Looked up from germline, CDR1 is LNHDA and CDR2 is SQIVND (reference sequence). The CDR3 region has the DNA TGTGCCAGTAGTATTGGGCAGGGGGCGACCGGGGAGCTGTTTTTT. It yields the protein CASSIGQGATGELFF.

This chain uses TRBV6-1 with TRBJ2-7; TRBD2 aligns across 13 bases. Germline V gives CDR1 MNHNS, CDR2 SASEGT. V lost 4 bases and J lost 1; bases outside the gene matches: 10. CDR3 length equals 18 residues. DNA for the CDR3: TGTGCCAGCAGTGCGCCGGGACTAGCGGGACCTCTTTCCTACGAGCAGTACTTC. Amino acid sequence: CASSAPGLAGPLSYEQYF.

The gene calls are TRBV11-3 and TRBJ2-1; weak D call: TRBD2 (5 bases). Between the trimmed V and J ends, which lost 1 base and 5 bases, there was a span of 9 bases. The CDR3 covers 14 residues. CDR1 is SGHNT, CDR2 YENEEA, per germline. The CDR3 DNA follows: TGTGCCAGCAGCTTAGTCGGGAATGACAATGAGCAGTTCTTC. Amino acids: CASSLVGNDNEQFF.

This chain connects TRBV14 to TRBJ2-7, with D perhaps TRBD2 (5 bases). The V gene's germline CDR1 is SGHDN and CDR2 FVKESK. The V end lost 4 bases, the J end lost 7 bases, and 11 bases lay between the germline ends. The CDR3 length is 12 residues. The CDR3 protein is CASSPHRGEQYF. DNA for the CDR3: TGTGCCAGCAGCCCACATAGAGGGGAGCAGTACTTC. The full variable domain, completed using reference TRBV14 and TRBJ2-7, is EAGVTQFPSHSVIEKGQTVTLRCDPISGHDNLYWYRRVMGKEIKFLLHFVKESKQDESGMPNNRFLAERTGGTYSTLKVQPAELEDSGVYFCASSPHRGEQYFGPGTRLTVT.

The chain joins TRBV9 to TRBJ2-5; 12 nucleotides line up with TRBD2. Looked up from germline, CDR1 is SGDLS and CDR2 is YYNGEE. Trimming took 3 bases from V and 5 from J; bases not matched to a gene: 5. This CDR3 has 15 amino acids. This CDR3 reads CASSEGLAGRETQYF. The CDR3 DNA sequence: TGTGCCAGCAGCGAGGGACTAGCGGGTCGTGAGACCCAGTACTTC.

The CDR3 DNA sequence: TGCAGCGGGCTGGAGATTAACTATGGCTACACCTTC. Translating gives CSGLEINYGYTF. This rearrangement joins TRBV29-1 to TRBJ1-2; D remains ambiguous. The CDR3 is made up of 12 amino acids. CDR1 is SQVTM, CDR2 ANQGSEA, per germline. Trimming stripped 7 bases from V and 1 base from J, with 10 bases between. Filled out from reference TRBV29-1 and TRBJ1-2, the complete variable domain reads SAVISQKPSRDICQRGTSLTIQCQVDSQVTMMFWYRQQPGQSLTLIATANQGSEATYESGFVIDKFPISRPNLTFSTLTVSNMSPEDSSIYLCSGLEINYGYTFGSGTRLTVV.

The V gene is TRBV21-1, the J gene TRBJ2-5; TRBD2 is taken as the D call from the table, unchecked against the DNA. TRBV21-1 is given as a pseudogene. The CDR3 is made up of 19 amino acids. In DNA form, the CDR3 reads TGTGCCAGCAGCGCACCCCAAAAGGGCGGGAGGGGAAGGGGAGAGACCCAGTACTTC. It encodes CASSAPQKGGRGRGETQYF.